Listed below are T cell receptor beta chains from one sample, sequenced in a study of regulatory and conventional T cells in RAG deficiency. Libraries were prepared by immunoSEQ multiplex PCR; TCRdb keeps only in-frame clonotypes and omits some of them. Of 30,000 to 35,000 clones in the sample, 90% were seen once. The data also belong to a second study, concerning regulatory T cells.

Sequenced material: CD8+ T cells sorted from blood. Every receptor here comes from a human donor in good health. The CDR3 runs from the conserved cysteine through the conserved F or W. Each record gives: J gene, D gene, V gene, clone size, CDR3 DNA, CDR3 protein. A D gene is named only where the DNA matches it firmly. Clone size is shown for a subset of rows, as once, few, many or a class of expanded clone.

TRBJ2-7	.	TRBV4-1	.	TGCGCCAGCAGCCAAGATTCCTCCCCCTCCTACGAGCAGTACTTC	CASSQDSSPSYEQYF
TRBJ1-1	.	TRBV5-1	.	TGCGCCAGCAGCGACGACAGTTTACAAGCTTTCTTT	CASSDDSLQAFF
TRBJ1-5	.	TRBV6-5	.	TGTGCCAGCGGAGGGGCCGGTCAGCCCCAGCATTTT	CASGGAGQPQHF
TRBJ2-7	.	TRBV15	.	TGTGCCACCAGCGCCCATGCGGACGGCTCCTACGAGCAGTACTTC	CATSAHADGSYEQYF
TRBJ2-2	TRBD2	TRBV19	.	TGTGCCAGTAGTACTTCTAGCGGGGGGTACACCGGGGAGCTGTTTTTT	CASSTSSGGYTGELFF
TRBJ1-1	.	TRBV6-9	.	TGTGCCAGCAGTGAAGGTACAGGTTTGAACACTGAAGCTTTCTTT	CASSEGTGLNTEAFF
TRBJ2-1	.	TRBV19	.	TGTGCCACTCGGATGGGTGAGCAGTTCTTC	CATRMGEQFF
TRBJ1-2	.	TRBV30	.	TGTGCCTGGAGTTGGGGGGGCGATGGCTACACCTTC	CAWSWGGDGYTF
TRBJ2-3	TRBD2	TRBV6-1	.	TGTGCCAGCAGTGAACTTCTCGGGGGGGTGGAGGATACGCAGTATTTT	CASSELLGGVEDTQYF
TRBJ2-1	.	TRBV7-2	once	TGTGCCAGCAGCTTAGAAGGACTCAATGAGCAGTTCTTC	CASSLEGLNEQFF
TRBJ2-2	TRBD2	TRBV11-2	.	TGTGCCAGCAGCTTCCCACTAGCGGCGCACGGGGAGCTGTTTTTT	CASSFPLAAHGELFF
TRBJ2-3	.	TRBV5-1	.	TGCGCCAGCAGCCCAGGTCAGGGGCTCTACACAGATACGCAGTATTTT	CASSPGQGLYTDTQYF
TRBJ2-5	.	TRBV5-4	.	TGTGCCAGCAGCTTAAGACAGGCCTCCCATGAGACCCAGTACTTC	CASSLRQASHETQYF
TRBJ2-1	TRBD2	TRBV15	.	TGTGCCACCAGCGGAGGACTAGCGGGAACAGGGAATGAGCAGTTCTTC	CATSGGLAGTGNEQFF
TRBJ1-3	.	TRBV2	.	TGTGCCAGCAGTGAGCGGGACGGATACTCTGGAAACACCATATATTTT	CASSERDGYSGNTIYF
TRBJ1-2	TRBD1	TRBV6-6	.	TGTGCCAGCACCCAGGGACAGGGGCCCCTCGTAGAACACTTC	CASTQGQGPLVEHF
TRBJ1-2	TRBD1	TRBV10-3	.	TGTGCCATCAGTGAGTCGCGGGAGGGGGCAGGCTACACCTTC	CAISESREGAGYTF
TRBJ2-7	TRBD2	TRBV15	.	TGTGCCACCAGCCCTAGCGGGAGGGCCTCCTACGAGCAGTACTTC	CATSPSGRASYEQYF
TRBJ1-1	.	TRBV7-2	.	TGTGCCAGCAGCCCGAATCAAATTGCGGGGGGGAAAGCGAACACTGAAGCTTTCTTT	CASSPNQIAGGKANTEAFF
TRBJ2-7	.	TRBV13	.	TGTGCCAGCAGCCCCCCGATGACCTCCTACGAGCAGTACTTC	CASSPPMTSYEQYF
TRBJ2-5	.	TRBV15	.	TGTGCCACCAGCAGAGATCGAGGGTTGGAGACCCAGTACTTC	CATSRDRGLETQYF
TRBJ2-7	TRBD1	TRBV6-5	.	TGTGCCAGCAGCGGGACAGATGGTCTACCCGAGCAGTACTTC	CASSGTDGLPEQYF
TRBJ1-5	.	TRBV19	.	TGTGCCAGTACAGCTTATAGCAATCAGCCCCAGCATTTT	CASTAYSNQPQHF
TRBJ2-6	.	TRBV11-2	.	TGTGCCAGCAGCTTATGGGGGGCAGGTATCTCTGGGGCCAACGTCCTGACTTTC	CASSLWGAGISGANVLTF
TRBJ2-1	.	TRBV5-6	.	TGTGCCAGCAGCTCCCGTCCCATCCCCAATGAGCAGTTCTTC	CASSSRPIPNEQFF
TRBJ2-7	.	TRBV30	.	TGTGCCTGGAGTCGGAAAGGGGGGAACGAGCAGTACTTC	CAWSRKGGNEQYF
TRBJ1-2	.	TRBV13	once	TGTGCCAGCAGCTCAGGGACGGAATATGGCTACACCTTC	CASSSGTEYGYTF
TRBJ2-7	.	TRBV7-8	.	TGTGCCAGCAGCTTAGCTGGGGCCTACGAGCAGTACTTC	CASSLAGAYEQYF
TRBJ2-7	.	TRBV29-1	.	TGCAGCGTTGAAGAGTGGGCAGGGGTTTCCTACGAGCAGTACTTC	CSVEEWAGVSYEQYF
TRBJ1-1	.	TRBV11-2	.	TGTGCCAGCAGCTTAGCCTCGAGCACTGAAGCTTTCTTT	CASSLASSTEAFF
TRBJ2-3	TRBD2	TRBV9	.	TGTGCCAGCAGCGAACTAGCGGAGGTGACAGATACGCAGTATTTT	CASSELAEVTDTQYF
TRBJ1-2	.	TRBV15	.	TGTGCCACCAGCAGAGGGACGGACTACTATGGCTACACCTTC	CATSRGTDYYGYTF
TRBJ1-1	.	TRBV6-5	.	TGTGCCAGCAGCCCCAGGCAGGGGCAAACTGAAGCTTTCTTT	CASSPRQGQTEAFF
TRBJ2-3	TRBD2	TRBV11-2	.	TGTGCCAGCAGCTTAATGCCGGCGGGAGTGGGGGTATCAGATACGCAGTATTTT	CASSLMPAGVGVSDTQYF
TRBJ2-7	.	TRBV14	few	TGTGCCAGCAGCCAGGGCTCGAACCAGTACTTC	CASSQGSNQYF
TRBJ1-2	TRBD1	TRBV27	.	TGTGCCAGCAGTTACGCTACAGGGGGCTTTGGCTACACCTTC	CASSYATGGFGYTF
TRBJ2-3	.	TRBV4-1	.	TGCGCCAGCAGCCAATCGTCCCCCACAGATACGCAGTATTTT	CASSQSSPTDTQYF
TRBJ2-3	TRBD2	TRBV4-1	.	TGCGCCAGCAGCCAAGACATAGCGGGAGGGGGCACAGATACGCAGTATTTT	CASSQDIAGGGTDTQYF
TRBJ1-3	.	TRBV5-6	.	TGTGCCAGCAGCTTGGTGGGGGATGGAAACACCATATATTTT	CASSLVGDGNTIYF
TRBJ2-7	.	TRBV19	.	TGTGCCAGTAGTGAGAGGGGTCCCAGCTACGAGCAGTACTTC	CASSERGPSYEQYF
TRBJ2-1	TRBD1	TRBV9	.	TGTGCCAGCAGCGGCAGGGACAGGGCCTTTAATGAGCAGTTCTTC	CASSGRDRAFNEQFF
TRBJ2-2	.	TRBV5-1	.	TGCGCCAGCTCCCGGGTTTCCGGGGAGCTGTTTTTT	CASSRVSGELFF
TRBJ2-5	.	TRBV7-9	.	TGTGCCAGCAGCTTGGGGGTTCGCGAGACCCAGTACTTC	CASSLGVRETQYF
TRBJ2-5	TRBD2	TRBV13	.	TGTGCCAGCAGCTTCTCCCCCCCGGTTAGCGGGGAGGAGACCCAGTACTTC	CASSFSPPVSGEETQYF
TRBJ1-4	.	TRBV30	.	TGTGCCTCTCGGGCAATCGTTGCAACTAATGAAAAACTGTTTTTT	CASRAIVATNEKLFF
TRBJ1-1	.	TRBV4-1	.	TGCGCCAGCCTCTCACAGGGCGACACTGAAGCTTTCTTT	CASLSQGDTEAFF
TRBJ1-2	.	TRBV4-2	.	TGTGCCAGCAGCCAAGAGACCCCAGGCGGGAGAGGCTACACCTTC	CASSQETPGGRGYTF
TRBJ1-5	.	TRBV10-3	.	TGTGCCGCCCGTACTGAGAGCAATCAGCCCCAGCATTTT	CAARTESNQPQHF
TRBJ2-2	.	TRBV7-8	.	TGTGCCAGCAGCTTAGATTGGGGGTCCGGGGAGCTGTTTTTT	CASSLDWGSGELFF
TRBJ1-1	.	TRBV14	.	TGTGCCAGCAGCCCGCGGACGGGCGGTTGGGCTGAAGCTTTCTTT	CASSPRTGGWAEAFF
TRBJ1-1	.	TRBV6-5	.	TGTGCCAGCAGTTACGGGGGGAACACTGAAGCTTTCTTT	CASSYGGNTEAFF
TRBJ2-5	TRBD1	TRBV29-1	.	TGCAGCGTTGAACTTCAGGACAGGGCTGAGACCCAGTACTTC	CSVELQDRAETQYF
TRBJ2-1	TRBD2	TRBV27	.	TGTGCCAGCAGTTTAAACCCCGGACTAGCGGGAGGACCCCAGAATGAGCAGTTCTTC	CASSLNPGLAGGPQNEQFF
TRBJ2-4	TRBD1	TRBV6-6	.	TGTGCCAGCAGTTACGGGACAGGGGCAAAAAACATTCAGTACTTC	CASSYGTGAKNIQYF
TRBJ1-1	.	TRBV6-1	.	TGTGCCAGCAGTGAAGGTGACAGCGAGGAGTGGGACACTGAAGCTTTCTTT	CASSEGDSEEWDTEAFF
TRBJ1-2	.	TRBV27	.	TGTGCCAGCAGTTTAAAGGCGACAGGAGGTAACTATGGCTACACCTTC	CASSLKATGGNYGYTF
TRBJ2-7	.	TRBV11-2	.	TGTGCCAGCAGCCCCTCTCAGCTCTTATCCTACGAGCAGTACTTC	CASSPSQLLSYEQYF